This TCR beta chain was recovered during a study of cytomegalovirus exposure and HLA in healthy donors (dated by TCRdb to the late 2010s). Describing the broader study: An earlier analysis of 587 of the donors reported 250 to 300 Gb of sequence data and around 120 million unique TCR beta sequences from about 200 million T cells. An early release covering roughly 640 HLA-typed donors comprised approximately 290 gigabases of sequencing data and 65 million to 100 million unique TCR sequences. Of the roughly 390 genotyped donors, 81% were placed in the genetic ancestry cluster associated with self-reported Caucasian donors. The study aimed to test whether cataloging public T cell receptors could reveal signatures of past pathogen exposure. The T cell repertoires of several hundred subjects were profiled by immunosequencing and related to cytomegalovirus serostatus. Besides the first cohort of roughly 700 subjects, a separate validation cohort made up of roughly 120 different subjects was used. To predict cytomegalovirus infection status, the study combined high-throughput TCR immunosequencing, statistical association of individual TCRs with disease status, and machine learning. A later analysis re-examined previously published TCR beta repertoires from 500 to 700 donors and added high-resolution HLA genotyping to investigate patterns of TCR occurrence. Rather than drawing on any new phenotypic data, the later analysis identified candidate immune exposures from TCR beta sequences and the way those sequences occurred across donors. To decide whether each TCR beta V gene segment behaved as functional or pseudogenic, an earlier analysis of some 600 of the donors relied on high-throughput TCR beta sequencing. Donor age, sex, ethnicity and CMV serostatus were compiled together with the repertoire data. Genome-wide SNP genotypes for about 60% of the roughly 670 donors were used in a later genetic analysis, which treated that subset as a discovery cohort. All discovery cohort repertoires had been generated on a single sequencing platform. HLA typing covered class I and class II loci at four-digit resolution. Typing coverage differed by locus: A, B, C, DRB1 and DQB1 were typed in about 620-630 donors, DQA1 in about 500, DPA1 in nearly 610, and DPB1 in 400 to 480. Four to six DR-DQ haplotypes were handled as single units for association and clustering, since linkage in the cohort was strong. Among under 450 genotyped donors of the cohort, an average of approximately 230,000 unique TCR beta nucleotide sequences were sequenced per donor, 15% to 20% of them non-productive. Beyond this particular receptor, the publication reports: A later analysis found that HLA-associated TCR beta chains were more clonally expanded and had lower generation probabilities than equally common non-associated chains. In a later analysis, 15,000 to 20,000 TCR beta sequences were associated with specific HLA alleles at a false discovery rate of 0.05. Cytomegalovirus status was reported to be diagnosed by the classifier with high specificity and sensitivity in both the original and validation cohorts. The presence/absence analyses assumed that sequencing depth was roughly uniform across donors, and that assumption may not be true. When HLA alleles, especially DR and DQ, strongly co-occurred, TCR associations were difficult to assign to individual alleles. A further reported finding was that TCR beta sequences accurately predicted the HLA-A and HLA-B alleles for most subjects in the first cohort. A group of highly shared sequence variants was considered likely to be a technical artifact of the sequencing pipeline. Correlated functional status among segregating V segments might be attributable to linkage disequilibrium, but an unknown experimental factor could not be ruled out. The 87-base-pair reads could not distinguish some IMGT-functional V segments, including TRBV6-2 and TRBV6-3, so those segments were excluded. V-gene and J-gene trimming of TCR beta chains was associated with a missense DCLRE1C variant in a later genetic analysis, and the association was replicated in an independent cohort. Because counts were too low, fewer than 20 rarely observed V segments, including chromosome 9 orphons, were excluded from the earlier analysis of a few hundred of the donors. The authors suggested that the approach could potentially be extended to other disease states and immunological phenotypes. Most CMV-associated TCR beta chains appeared to be HLA-restricted in a later analysis, and the HLA associations seemed to be driven largely by CMV exposure. In an earlier analysis of some 500 of the donors, most TCR beta V segments appeared in productive rearrangements about 87% or about 30% of the time, broadly matching IMGT annotations. The study gave a list of roughly 150 TCR beta chains associated with cytomegalovirus. According to a later genetic analysis, donors in an Asian-associated ancestry cluster had fewer N-insertions in productive TCRs than the approximately 690-donor mean. CMV serostatus was the only immune exposure information available for the cohort. In a later analysis, the rate of TCR association differed among HLA loci, with DRB1 alleles having the most associated TCRs and HLA-C alleles having the fewest. According to a later analysis, parvovirus B19, influenza, CMV and Epstein-Barr virus appeared linked to several top co-occurrence clusters. Because HLA typing was missing for some donors at each locus, association tests included only the typed subset. In vitro tests confirmed that a few of the cytomegalovirus-associated TCR beta chains recognize cytomegalovirus antigens. Only TCR beta chains were sequenced in this cohort, and the absence of alpha or paired-chain data limited detectable features. Across donors, most TCR sequences were observed very rarely, whereas some public TCRs were present in many individuals.

Turning to this clone: There is no known antigen for this receptor. Base qualities are missing; no much larger clone stands one base away.

The cohort was made up of about 670 healthy bone marrow donors. At the time of sampling, every cohort member was nominally healthy, though immune exposures that went unrecorded were likely present. The donor tested CMV seronegative and was one of the 352 seronegative cohort members. A peripheral blood sample was provided by each donor, and peripheral blood mononuclear cells were used for TCR beta sequencing. The Qiagen DNeasy Blood Extraction Kit was used to extract genomic DNA from the blood cell samples. Library method: the immunoSEQ multiplex PCR assay. For the multiplex PCR, a mixture combining 60 forward primers for TCR Vbeta segments and 13 reverse primers for TCR Jbeta segments was used. A multiplex PCR assay on genomic DNA amplified the CDR3 region of rearranged TCR beta genes. The amplified TCR beta libraries were sequenced on the Illumina HiSeq System as 87-base-pair reads. The original pipeline was this. Across the 600 to 700 repertoires, a later analysis counted about 81 million unique TCR beta chains, 9.5 million to 12 million of which were shared by at least two donors. Raw reads were error-corrected and collapsed into unique sequences with a nearest-neighbor algorithm that merged closely related sequences to remove PCR and sequencing errors. V, D and J gene segments were assigned by aligning CDR3 sequences to IMGT reference sequences. For a sequence to be retained, at least a six-nucleotide match to both a V gene segment and a J gene segment was required. A rearrangement counted as productive if the CDR3 had no stop codons and remained in frame with V and J, and every other rearrangement counted as non-productive. Following IMGT convention, CDR3 was defined as the stretch from the second conserved V-encoded cysteine up to the conserved J-encoded phenylalanine. The earlier analysis of some 600 of the donors excluded sequences that lacked an unambiguous match to a single V gene segment. In an earlier analysis of several hundred of the donors, V segments were called functional above 56.7% productive rearrangements and were called segregating when the between-donor standard deviation exceeded 5%. A statistical classification framework was built for diagnosing cytomegalovirus status from the catalog of TCR beta chain sequences. In a later analysis, V and J genes were assigned by comparing TCR nucleotide sequences against IMGT/GENE-DB human TR gene sequences. A later analysis assigned CDR3 sequences and most-parsimonious VDJ recombination scenarios with the TCRdist pipeline. In a later analysis, each TCR beta chain was defined by its CDR3 amino acid sequence together with its V-gene family, and reads without a unique V-gene family were excluded. To address suspected cross-contamination and a sequencing artifact, a later analysis removed around 600 highly shared, low-generation-probability nucleotide sequences. For each public chain, a later analysis derived a clonal expansion index from normalized ranks of inferred template counts within each repertoire. In a later analysis, generation probabilities were computed using a VDJ recombination model fitted to out-of-frame rearrangements, and the results were checked against IGoR. In a later analysis, hypergeometric tests were used to score TCR-TCR, TCR-HLA and TCR-CMV co-occurrence, with a repertoire-size bias correction applied to TCR pairs. A later analysis estimated false discovery rates by permuting HLA or CMV assignments 20 times. In a later analysis, co-occurring TCRs were grouped using DBSCAN, with TCRdist sequence similarity added in when clustering inside HLA-allele-positive subsets. Repertoires with fewer than 30,000 or more than 120,000 public chains were left out of co-occurrence clustering, as were five repertoires with anomalous nucleotide sharing. What TCRdb holds here is the immuneACCESS table cut down to in-frame rearrangements. Part of the clones is not present; checked against another copy, under half of the missing clones reflect an unresolved V gene, and the others are unexplained. That table is the source of V, J and clone size, and D and trimming were worked out from the DNA. This sample comprises over 150,000 clones, roughly two thirds of them detected only once. Approximately 3% of the sample comes from the top ten.

The germline V gene provides CDR1 SGDLS and CDR2 YYNGEE. Compared with germline, V lacks 0 bases and J lacks 3 bases; bases without a gene match: 4. The CDR3, from cysteine to phenylalanine, totals 16 residues. Of all the DNA, just the CDR3 is kept, 48 bases in frame from base 1. This chain joins TRBV9 to TRBJ2-3; 10 bases in the junction line up with TRBD2. The sample taken for sequencing was PBMCs. The receptor's source is a woman aged 25 to 39 in good health and CMV-seronegative. The CDR3 reads as follows: CASSVGTSGLTDTQYF. The DNA is TGTGCCAGCAGCGTAGGGACTAGCGGTCTTACAGATACGCAGTATTTT.